Listed below are T cell receptor beta chains from one sample, sequenced in a study of blood T cell repertoires in COVID-19. TCRdb's copy holds only in-frame clones and misses some; the assay was immunoSEQ multiplex PCR. The data show over 200,000 clones, around 84% seen once. The sample comprised peripheral blood. These TCRs come from a man in his fifties with COVID-19, enrolled during active disease. CDR3s include the opening cysteine and the closing phenylalanine or tryptophan. Fields, in order: V gene, CDR3 protein.

>TRBV19
CASSRLDSSYEQYF
>TRBV6-4
CASSDSNGKNYNEQFF
>TRBV6-2/TRBV6-3
CASSYSGQGARGYTF
>TRBV3-1/TRBV3-2
CASSLAGYEQYF
>TRBV6-4
CASSDSRWNTEAFF
>TRBV2
CASSEMLGSSYNSPLHF
>TRBV10-1
CASSEPQAETQYF
>TRBV19
CASSIGGREDTQYF
>TRBV6-2/TRBV6-3
CASSYGRAYEQYF
>TRBV10-3
CAISDTGSGNQPQHF
>TRBV18
CASSPPDRSSYEQYF
>TRBV27
CASSLYPEDSNQPQHF
>TRBV27
CASSSRLAGDTDTQYF
>TRBV10-3
CAISEDREGQPQHF
>TRBV5-6
CASSLAGYTNTEAFF
>TRBV5-4
CASSSNGQGNNSPLHF
>TRBV5-6
CASSLSGSSYEQYF
>TRBV24-1
CATSGDRVYEQFF
>TRBV18
CASSPPLGGETEAFF
>TRBV6-5
CASSDPGGPTYEQYF
>TRBV5-1
CASSYGTTYYEQYF
>TRBV24-1
CATSDATGSSYNEQFF
>TRBV15
CATSSGGDSGYTF
>TRBV19
CASLQGPDSNQPQHF
>TRBV29-1
CSVSGTEALTVSYNEQFF
>TRBV6-5
CASSYGRQVYNEQFF
>TRBV29-1
CSVEMTGSYEQYF
>TRBV7-9
CASSQGSGANVLTF
>TRBV11-2
CASSLASSPPRNTQYF
>TRBV29-1
CSVGPGGSTDTQYF
>TRBV19
CASSIKTGGGYTF
>TRBV5-1
CASRLAGQSGTANTGELFF
>TRBV11-3
CASSSGGYEQYF
>TRBV28
CASRTGQIEAFF
>TRBV3-1/TRBV3-2
CASSPPGLAGGIETQYF
>TRBV5-4
CASRPGTSELNEQFF
>TRBV5-1
CASSPTTGQETQYF
>TRBV29-1
CSVKGFYDEQYF
>TRBV7-2
CASSWKRERDIQYF
>TRBV9
CASGQGGSTEAFF
>TRBV29-1
CSAEAADGENEQFF
>TRBV6-5
CASSFGTANEQFF
>TRBV4-2
CASSQDTGGYTF
>TRBV7-2
CASSLGQHNSPLHF
>TRBV5-6
CASSAPGGFGYGYTF
>TRBV11-2
CASSLTENTEAFF
>TRBV7-8
CASSPRTGMNEQYF
>TRBV3-1/TRBV3-2
CASSHLAGGHTGELFF
>TRBV27
CASRSGQGNTGELFF
>TRBV19
CASSIDRPLLNSRSGYTF
>TRBV28
CATLRGDQTGELFF
>TRBV4-2
CASSHALDYQETQYF
>TRBV30
CAWIQGAASYNEQFF
>TRBV4-1
CASSQEWRGYEQYF
>TRBV2
CASSVSGNEQFF
>TRBV24-1
CATGGTSAKISTGELFF
>TRBV11-1
CASSLAGTSGTPYEQYF
>TRBV6-5
CASRQQVNNQPQHF
>TRBV28
CASSTLGAANEKLFF